This TCR beta chain emerged from a study of blood T cell repertoires in COVID-19. In the study overall: Sites in the United States, Italy and Spain provided acute and convalescent COVID-19 samples.

With 5 bases removed from V and 4 bases from J, the gap between germline ends came to 14 bases. The CDR3 loop spans 14 amino acids. The germline V gene encodes CDR1 LNHDA and CDR2 SQIVND (reference sequence). Authors' processing steps: Amplification with reference gene primers provided the estimates of nucleated cell counts. Using immunoSEQ multiplex PCR, the repertoire was profiled, and TCRdb retains in-frame clones only, with some absent. Clone size and the V and J calls come from that table; the DNA yielded D and trimming. Of 95,000 to 110,000 clones in the sample, approximately 88% were seen once.

The TCR was taken from a woman in her sixties with acute or convalescent COVID-19. The sequenced sample was peripheral blood. The chain uses TRBV19 and TRBJ1-1; D remains unclear. The CDR3 nucleotides read TGTGCCAGTAGTCCCCAGGTGGCGGGCACTGAAGCTTTCTTT. Translated, it gives CASSPQVAGTEAFF.